A single T cell receptor beta chain is shown here with its context. It lacks a known antigen. Per-nucleotide qualities are absent, and no much larger clonotype sits a single base away. The sequencing machine was an Illumina NovaSeq 6000. TCRalpha and TCRbeta cDNA libraries were built by 5'RACE with constant-segment primers, adding sample barcodes and unique molecular identifiers. RNA was extracted from every sample with Trizol reagent. Libraries were amplified in two PCR steps, with a second sample barcode and Illumina TruSeq adapters added in the second step. Sequencing of libraries was performed on an Illumina NovaSeq with 2 x 150 bp paired-end reads. The authors' pipeline ran thus. Demultiplexing of reads and collapsing into UMI-guided consensus sequences were performed with migec v1.2.7. With mixcr v2.1.11, UMI consensuses were aligned to TRA and TRB V and J templates and assembled into clonotypes. A clonotype was counted as expanded or contracted only when both edgeR and NoisET called the clonotype significant, with the noise models trained on biological replicates. For edgeR calls, a false discovery rate-adjusted p below 0.01 and a log2 fold-change threshold of 1 were applied. As an exploratory analysis of dynamics, PCA with hierarchical clustering was applied to max-normalized trajectories of the 1000 most abundant clonotypes. The CD4 or CD8 phenotype of responding clones was assigned using the separately sequenced CD4+ and CD8+ repertoires. The public reads were run again by TCRdb, first through fastp at Q25 and then through MiXCR, and only productive beta chains were kept. Each record represents a unique CDR3 protein, reported with the most common genes and DNA among its rows. These V and J calls rely on TCRdb rather than the paper's analysis. The sample table shows about 430,000 distinct CDR3 sequences, and about a sixth are seen once. Together, the top ten hold about 22% of the sample.

These data originate in a study of T-cell memory formation after mild COVID-19 (dated by TCRdb to the early 2020s). Background on the whole study: Most TCR sequence clusters were specific to one of the two donors. In a couple of donors, T-cell clones that expanded and contracted after mild COVID-19 were tracked by sequencing TCRalpha and TCRbeta repertoires over time. The cohort comprised two young, previously healthy adult volunteers, one female and one male. What the work shows at the level of the full study, not this receptor alone: Contracting CD4+ clones were located mainly in the CM and EM memory subsets, whereas CD8+ clones were found to be enriched in EMRA. Some responding clones were detected in pre-infection memory, which suggested that pre-existing cross-reactive memory T cells had joined the SARS-CoV-2 response. SARS-CoV-2 specificity of the second-wave clones peaking on day 37 was not confirmed. The study included only two mild cases, and larger cohorts that include severe cases with pre-infection samples were judged to be necessary. Clones contracting from day 15 to 85 had balanced CD4/CD8 phenotypes, while a second wave expanding from day 15 to 37 was biased towards CD4+.

Ficoll-Paque density gradient centrifugation was used to isolate PBMCs. Trimming at the junction amounts to 0 bases on V and 10 bases on J, and the germline ends lie 4 bases apart. Via the germline V gene, CDR1 is SGHTA and CDR2 FQGNSA. From cysteine to phenylalanine, the CDR3 is 11 amino acids long. Just CDR3 DNA is preserved here, 33 bases in frame from base 1. The chain is encoded by TRBV7-2 joined to TRBJ2-1; no D gene call is confident. Source material: PBMCs or a T cell subset sorted from them (not recorded which). The sequence was collected from a man younger than 35 who had mild COVID-19 (a few samples of this study predate the infection). The sample titles of this study are shuffled in the database, so cell type and time point are left out; the donor was told from shared clones. The CDR3 loop reads CASSLAVEQFF. The DNA sequence is as follows: TGTGCCAGCAGCTTAGCCGTGGAGCAGTTCTTC.